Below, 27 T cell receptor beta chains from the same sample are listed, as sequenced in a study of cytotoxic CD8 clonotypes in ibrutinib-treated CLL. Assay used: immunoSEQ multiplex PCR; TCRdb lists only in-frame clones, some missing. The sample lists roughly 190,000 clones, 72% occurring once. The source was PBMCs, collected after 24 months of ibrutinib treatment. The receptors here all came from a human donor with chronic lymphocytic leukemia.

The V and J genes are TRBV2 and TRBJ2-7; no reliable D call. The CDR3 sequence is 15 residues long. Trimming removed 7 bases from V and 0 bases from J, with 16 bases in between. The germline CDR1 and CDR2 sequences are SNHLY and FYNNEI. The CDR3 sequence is CASTGTGPASYEQYF. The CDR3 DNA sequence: TGTGCCAGCACCGGAACCGGACCGGCCTCCTACGAGCAGTACTTC. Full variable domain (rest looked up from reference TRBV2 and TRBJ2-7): EPEVTQTPSHQVTQMGQEVILRCVPISNHLYFYWYRQILGQKVEFLVSFYNNEISEKSEIFDDQFSVERPDGSNFTLKIRSTKLEDSAMYFCASTGTGPASYEQYFGPGTRLTVT.

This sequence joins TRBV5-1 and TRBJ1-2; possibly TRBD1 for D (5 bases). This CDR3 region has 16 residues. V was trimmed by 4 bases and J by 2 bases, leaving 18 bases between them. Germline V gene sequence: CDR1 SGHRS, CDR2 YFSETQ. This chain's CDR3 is CASSKAQGPNNYGYTF. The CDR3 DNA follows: TGCGCCAGCAGCAAAGCTCAGGGACCCAACAACTATGGCTACACCTTC.

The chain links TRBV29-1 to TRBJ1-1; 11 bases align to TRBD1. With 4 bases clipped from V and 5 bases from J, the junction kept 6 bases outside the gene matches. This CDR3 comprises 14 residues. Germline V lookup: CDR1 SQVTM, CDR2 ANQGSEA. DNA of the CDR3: TGCAGCGTTGTTTTGGGGACAGGGGGGACTGAAGCTTTCTTT. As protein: CSVVLGTGGTEAFF.

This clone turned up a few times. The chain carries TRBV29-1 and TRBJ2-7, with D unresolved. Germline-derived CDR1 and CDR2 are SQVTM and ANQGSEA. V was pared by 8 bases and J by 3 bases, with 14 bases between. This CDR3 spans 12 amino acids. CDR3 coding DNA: TGCAGCTTCACCTCGGACCTCTACGAGCAGTACTTC. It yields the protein CSFTSDLYEQYF.

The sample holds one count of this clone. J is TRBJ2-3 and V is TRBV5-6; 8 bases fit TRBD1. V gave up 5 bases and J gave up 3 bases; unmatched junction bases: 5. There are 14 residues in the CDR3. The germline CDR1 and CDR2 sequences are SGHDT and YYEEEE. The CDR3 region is CASRGGQVTDTQYF. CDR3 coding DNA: TGTGCCAGCAGAGGGGGACAGGTTACAGATACGCAGTATTTT.

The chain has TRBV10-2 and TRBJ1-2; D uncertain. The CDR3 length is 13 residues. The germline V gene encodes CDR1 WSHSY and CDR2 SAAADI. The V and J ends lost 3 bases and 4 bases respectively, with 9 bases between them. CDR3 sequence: CASSDGPGYGYTF. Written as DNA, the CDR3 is TGCGCCAGCAGTGATGGTCCAGGCTATGGCTACACCTTC.

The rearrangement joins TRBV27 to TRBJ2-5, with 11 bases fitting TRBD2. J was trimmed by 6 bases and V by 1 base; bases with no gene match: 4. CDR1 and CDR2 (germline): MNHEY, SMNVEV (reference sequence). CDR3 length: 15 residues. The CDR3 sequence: CASSLWSSGRQTQYF. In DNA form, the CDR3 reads TGTGCCAGCAGTTTATGGTCTAGCGGGAGGCAGACCCAGTACTTC.

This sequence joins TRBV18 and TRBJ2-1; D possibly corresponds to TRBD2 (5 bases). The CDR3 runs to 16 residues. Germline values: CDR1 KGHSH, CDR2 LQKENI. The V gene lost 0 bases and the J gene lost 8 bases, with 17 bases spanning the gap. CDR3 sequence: CASSPPLAGRVDEQFF. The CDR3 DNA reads TGTGCCAGCTCACCACCGCTAGCAGGTCGGGTGGATGAGCAGTTCTTC. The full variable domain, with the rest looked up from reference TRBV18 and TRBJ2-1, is NAGVMQNPRHLVRRRGQEARLRCSPMKGHSHVYWYRQLPEEGLKFMVYLQKENIIDESGMPKERFSAEFPKEGPSILRIQQVVRGDSAAYFCASSPPLAGRVDEQFFGPGTRLTVL.

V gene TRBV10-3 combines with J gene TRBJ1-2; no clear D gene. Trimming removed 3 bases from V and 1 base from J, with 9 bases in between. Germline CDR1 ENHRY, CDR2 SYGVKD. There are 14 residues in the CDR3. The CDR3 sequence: CAISENLVNYGYTF. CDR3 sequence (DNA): TGTGCCATCAGTGAAAACCTGGTTAACTATGGCTACACCTTC.

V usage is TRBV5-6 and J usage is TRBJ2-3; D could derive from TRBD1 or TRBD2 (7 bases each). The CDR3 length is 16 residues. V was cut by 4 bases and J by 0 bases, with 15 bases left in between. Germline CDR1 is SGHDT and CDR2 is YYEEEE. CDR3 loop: CASSSGTATSTDTQYF. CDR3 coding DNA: TGTGCCAGCAGCAGCGGGACAGCGACTAGCACAGATACGCAGTATTTT.

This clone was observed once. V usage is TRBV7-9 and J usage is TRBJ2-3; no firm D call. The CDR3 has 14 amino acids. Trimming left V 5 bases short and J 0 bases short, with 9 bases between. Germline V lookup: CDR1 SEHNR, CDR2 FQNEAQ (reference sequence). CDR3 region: CASSLAWSTDTQYF. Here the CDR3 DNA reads TGTGCCAGCAGCCTTGCGTGGAGCACAGATACGCAGTATTTT.

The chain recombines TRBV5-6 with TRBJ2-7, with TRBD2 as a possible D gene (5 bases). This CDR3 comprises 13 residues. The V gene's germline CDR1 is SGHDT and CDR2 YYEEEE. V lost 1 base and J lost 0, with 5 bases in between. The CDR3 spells CASSLRDSYEQYF. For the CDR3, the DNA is TGTGCCAGCAGCTTGCGGGACTCCTACGAGCAGTACTTC.

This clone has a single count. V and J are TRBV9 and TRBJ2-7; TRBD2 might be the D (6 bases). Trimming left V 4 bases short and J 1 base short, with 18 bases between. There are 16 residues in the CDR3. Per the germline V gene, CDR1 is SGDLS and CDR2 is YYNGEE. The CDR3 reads CASSPRGDGGSYEQYF. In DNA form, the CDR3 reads TGTGCCAGCAGCCCCCGGGGTGACGGGGGATCCTACGAGCAGTACTTC.

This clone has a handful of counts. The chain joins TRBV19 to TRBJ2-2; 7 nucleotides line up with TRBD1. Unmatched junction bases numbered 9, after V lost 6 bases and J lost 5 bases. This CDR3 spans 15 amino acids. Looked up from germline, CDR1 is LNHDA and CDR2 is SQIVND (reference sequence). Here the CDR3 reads CASSTGQAYTGELFF. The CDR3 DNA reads TGTGCCAGTAGCACAGGACAGGCGTATACCGGGGAGCTGTTTTTT.

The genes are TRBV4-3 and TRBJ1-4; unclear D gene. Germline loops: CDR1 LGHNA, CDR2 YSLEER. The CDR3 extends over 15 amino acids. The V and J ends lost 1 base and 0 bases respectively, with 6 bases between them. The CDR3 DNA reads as TGCGCCAGCAGCCAAGGATGGGCAACTAATGAAAAACTGTTTTTT. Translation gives CASSQGWATNEKLFF.

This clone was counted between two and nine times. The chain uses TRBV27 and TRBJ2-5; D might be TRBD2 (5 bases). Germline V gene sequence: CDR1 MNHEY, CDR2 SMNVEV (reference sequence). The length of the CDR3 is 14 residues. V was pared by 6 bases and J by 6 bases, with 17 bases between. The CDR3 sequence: CASSLRAPGKTQYF. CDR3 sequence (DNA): TGTGCCAGCAGCCTTAGGGCCCCCGGGAAGACCCAGTACTTC.

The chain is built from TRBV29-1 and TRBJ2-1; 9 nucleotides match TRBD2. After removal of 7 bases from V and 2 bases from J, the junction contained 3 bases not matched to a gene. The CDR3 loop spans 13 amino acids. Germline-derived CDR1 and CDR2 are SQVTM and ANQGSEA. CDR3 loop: CSAAGGPYNEQFF. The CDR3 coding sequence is TGCAGCGCTGCGGGAGGGCCCTACAATGAGCAGTTCTTC.

For the CDR3, the DNA is TGTGCCAGCAGTTCGGTGATGGGACGGACGAACACCGGGGAGCTGTTTTTT. Its translation: CASSSVMGRTNTGELFF. V and J are TRBV27 and TRBJ2-2; D might be TRBD1 or TRBD2, each matching 5 bases. This CDR3 has 17 amino acids. V lost 4 bases and J lost 0, with 15 bases in between. CDR1 is MNHEY, CDR2 SMNVEV, per germline (reference sequence).

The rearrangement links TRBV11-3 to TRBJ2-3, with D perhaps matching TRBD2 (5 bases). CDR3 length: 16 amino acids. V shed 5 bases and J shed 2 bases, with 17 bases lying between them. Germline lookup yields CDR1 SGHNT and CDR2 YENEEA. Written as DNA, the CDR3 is TGTGCCAGCAGCCCTTCCACAACGGGGATCACAGATACGCAGTATTTT. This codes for CASSPSTTGITDTQYF.

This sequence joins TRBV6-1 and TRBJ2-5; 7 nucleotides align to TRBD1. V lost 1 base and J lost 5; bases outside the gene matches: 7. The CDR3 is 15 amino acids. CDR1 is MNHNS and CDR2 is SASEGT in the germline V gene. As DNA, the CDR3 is TGTGCCAGCAGTGAAGACAGGGGTTTTGAGGAGACCCAGTACTTC. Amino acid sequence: CASSEDRGFEETQYF.

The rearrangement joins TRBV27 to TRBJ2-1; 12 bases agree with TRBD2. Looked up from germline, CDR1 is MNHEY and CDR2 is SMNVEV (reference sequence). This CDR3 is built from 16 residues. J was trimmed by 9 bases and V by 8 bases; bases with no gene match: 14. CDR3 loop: CASRLGRTSGISEQFF. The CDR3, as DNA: TGTGCCAGCCGACTGGGGAGGACTAGCGGGATATCTGAGCAGTTCTTC.

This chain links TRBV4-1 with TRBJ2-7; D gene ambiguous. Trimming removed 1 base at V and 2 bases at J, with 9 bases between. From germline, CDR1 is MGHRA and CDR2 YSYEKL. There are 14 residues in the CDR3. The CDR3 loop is CASSQGGKAYEQYF. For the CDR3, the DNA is TGCGCCAGCAGCCAAGGCGGCAAAGCCTACGAGCAGTACTTC.

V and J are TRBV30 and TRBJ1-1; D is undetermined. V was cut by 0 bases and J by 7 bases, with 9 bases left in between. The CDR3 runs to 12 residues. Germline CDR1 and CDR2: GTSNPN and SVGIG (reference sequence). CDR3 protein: CAWSVQQSEAFF. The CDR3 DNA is TGTGCCTGGAGTGTACAGCAGAGTGAAGCTTTCTTT.

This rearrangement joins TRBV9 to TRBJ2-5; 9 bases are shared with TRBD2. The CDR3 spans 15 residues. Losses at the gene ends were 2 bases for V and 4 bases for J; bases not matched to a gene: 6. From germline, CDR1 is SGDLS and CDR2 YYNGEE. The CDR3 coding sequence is TGTGCCAGCAGCGTCCTACCGACTAGCGGAGAGACCCAGTACTTC. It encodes CASSVLPTSGETQYF.

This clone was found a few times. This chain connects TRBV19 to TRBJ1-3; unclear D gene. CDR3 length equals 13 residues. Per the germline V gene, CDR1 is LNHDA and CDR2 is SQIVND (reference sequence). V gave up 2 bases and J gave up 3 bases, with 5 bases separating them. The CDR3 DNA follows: TGTGCCAGTAGTATAAGCGTTGGAAACACCATATATTTT. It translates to CASSISVGNTIYF. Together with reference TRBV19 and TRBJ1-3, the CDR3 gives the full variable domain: DGGITQSPKYLFRKEGQNVTLSCEQNLNHDAMYWYRQDPGQGLRLIYYSQIVNDFQKGDIAEGYSVSREKKESFPLTVTSAQKNPTAFYLCASSISVGNTIYFGEGSWLTVV.

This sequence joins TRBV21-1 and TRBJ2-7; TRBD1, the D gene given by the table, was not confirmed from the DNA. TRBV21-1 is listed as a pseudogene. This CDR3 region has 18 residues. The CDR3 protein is CASSSGDRGEKSSSEQYF. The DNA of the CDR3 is TGTGCCAGCAGCTCCGGGGACAGGGGGGAGAAAAGTAGCAGCGAGCAGTACTTC.

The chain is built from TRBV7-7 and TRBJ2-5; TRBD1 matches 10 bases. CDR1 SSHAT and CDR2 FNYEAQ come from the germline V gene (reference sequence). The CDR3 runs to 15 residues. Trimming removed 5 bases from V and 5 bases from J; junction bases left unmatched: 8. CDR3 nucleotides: TGTGCCAGCAGCATCCGACAGGGGGCTTTGGAGACCCAGTACTTC. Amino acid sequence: CASSIRQGALETQYF.